Listed here is a single T cell receptor (beta chain). This sample was taken from a study of blood T cell repertoires in COVID-19. Study information: From the United States, Italy and Spain came samples of acute and convalescent COVID-19. Sources were T cells, B-cell-depleted T cells, or PBMCs; the material itself was cDNA or gDNA.

In the original workflow: Nucleated cell counts were estimated from reference gene primer amplification. Here immunoSEQ multiplex PCR was the method, and the copy in TCRdb shows in-frame clones only, minus some. For V, J and clone size, that table is used; D and trimming come from the DNA. The sample has about 200,000 clones, 86% seen once; the top ten hold around 2.2%. The V segment lost 2 bases and the J segment 3 bases; nucleotides outside the gene matches: 6. The CDR3 is 15 amino acids. From germline, CDR1 is SGHTA and CDR2 FQGNSA. The chain couples TRBV7-2 to TRBJ1-1; 7 nucleotides agree with TRBD1. This receptor was obtained from a woman aged 45 to 65 with acute or convalescent COVID-19. Material for sequencing was peripheral blood. CDR3 DNA: TGTGCCAGCAGCTTACGAGTCAGGGGGGACACTGAAGCTTTCTTT. Translated, it gives CASSLRVRGDTEAFF.